Following are 15 T cell receptor beta chains from one sample sequenced in a study of blood T cells in healthy people across ages. Alongside a J-beta primer mix, a sample-barcoded 5' primer served in a second PCR lasting roughly 7 to 11 cycles. TCRdb re-derived calls from the 5' RACE reads in MiXCR, one entry per CDR3 protein. The repertoire holds roughly 800,000 distinct CDR3 sequences, with more than 45% as singletons. The sequencing sample was made of blood. These receptors all stem from a young man in good health.

The chain uses TRBV3-1 and TRBJ1-5; 10 bases agree with TRBD1. Unmatched junction bases numbered 9, after V lost 4 bases and J lost 3 bases. Germline CDR1 LGHDT, CDR2 YNNKEL (reference sequence). This CDR3 is 17 amino acids long. The CDR3 is CASSPSRDRGSNQPQHF. In DNA, the CDR3 is TGTGCCAGCAGCCCCTCCCGGGACAGGGGATCCAATCAGCCCCAGCATTTT.

V usage is TRBV7-2 and J usage is TRBJ1-1; D ambiguous. V was pared by 5 bases and J by 3 bases, with 10 bases between. Germline V CDR1 and CDR2: SGHTA, FQGNSA. This CDR3 has 13 residues. CDR3 sequence (DNA): TGTGCCAGCAGCCAAGGTTGGTACACTGAAGCTTTCTTT. Translated, it gives CASSQGWYTEAFF.

The J gene is TRBJ2-1, the V gene TRBV20-1; 9 bases are a match to TRBD2. V lost 0 bases and J lost 5; bases outside the gene matches: 8. CDR1 and CDR2 (germline): DFQATT, SNEGSKA (reference sequence). The CDR3 has 16 residues. The CDR3 here is CSARDSRTSADNEQFF. The CDR3 DNA reads as TGCAGTGCTAGAGACTCTAGGACTAGCGCAGACAATGAGCAGTTCTTC.

The chain is built from TRBV11-1 and TRBJ2-7, with 7 bases lining up with TRBD1. Germline V gene data show CDR1 as SGHAT and CDR2 as FQDESV (reference sequence). The ends lost 5 bases at V and 0 bases at J; junction bases unmatched: 7. This CDR3 has 15 amino acids. CDR3 sequence: CASSKSGTVSYEQYF. In DNA, the CDR3 is TGTGCCAGCAGCAAATCCGGGACAGTCTCCTACGAGCAGTACTTC.

As for this clonotype: At one boundary the junction diverges from the germline segment, which might be a read error. This rearrangement joins TRBV7-2 to TRBJ2-3; TRBD2 matches at 9 bases. The germline V gene has CDR1 SGHTA and CDR2 FQGNSA. The CDR3 extends over 15 amino acids. The CDR3 is CVSSLGAGGADTQYF. CDR3 in DNA: TGTGTCAGCAGCTTAGGAGCGGGGGGCGCAGATACGCAGTATTTT.

This rearrangement joins TRBV11-2 to TRBJ2-1; 7 bases match TRBD2. V shed 4 bases, J shed 6 bases, and the junction held 3 bases outside the gene matches. The germline V gene encodes CDR1 SGHAT and CDR2 FQNNGV. The CDR3 is 13 residues long. The DNA of the CDR3 is TGTGCCAGCAGCTCGGGGGGACCCAATGAGCAGTTCTTC. Translated, it gives CASSSGGPNEQFF.

This chain connects TRBV6-2 or TRBV6-3 to TRBJ2-1, with 8 bases lining up with TRBD2. This CDR3 is 17 amino acids long. With V trimmed by 6 bases and J by 0 bases, 10 bases remained unmatched. Germline CDR1 MNHEY, CDR2 SVGEGT. The chain's CDR3 is CASSPQGLVSSYNEQFF. The DNA of the CDR3 is TGTGCCAGCAGCCCGCAGGGACTAGTGAGCTCCTACAATGAGCAGTTCTTC.

Only a few counts were recorded for this clonotype. The chain couples TRBV20-1 to TRBJ2-3; D is unclear. Trimming took off 4 bases at V and 5 bases at J, with 16 bases between the two ends. Germline V gives CDR1 DFQATT, CDR2 SNEGSKA (reference sequence). The CDR3 runs 14 residues. This CDR3 is CSAMDANVLDTQYF. For the CDR3, the DNA is TGCAGTGCTATGGACGCCAATGTCCTAGATACGCAGTATTTT.

This chain joins TRBV7-9 and TRBJ2-3, with 7 positions matching TRBD2. CDR3 size: 16 residues. Germline assignment: CDR1 SEHNR and CDR2 FQNEAQ (reference sequence). Germline trimming cut 6 bases from V and 2 bases from J; bases unmatched to any gene: 11. This CDR3 reads CASRYLGRGTTDTQYF. Here the CDR3 DNA reads TGTGCCAGCAGGTATCTCGGGCGGGGGACCACAGATACGCAGTATTTT.

The chain uses TRBV15 and TRBJ1-1, with TRBD1 identical over 7 bases. The CDR3 runs to 15 residues. The J segment lost 3 bases and the V segment lost 1 base, leaving 5 bases of the junction unmatched. CDR1 LNHNV and CDR2 YYDKDF come from the germline V gene (reference sequence). This CDR3 is CATSRGQGDHTEAFF. The CDR3 DNA follows: TGTGCCACCAGCAGAGGCCAGGGGGACCACACTGAAGCTTTCTTT.

The V call is TRBV7-2, the J call TRBJ1-1; weak D call: TRBD1 (6 bases). The CDR3 consists of 14 residues. The germline gives CDR1 SGHTA, CDR2 FQGNSA. Trimming cost V 5 bases and J 1 base, with 11 bases left between them. CDR3 loop: CASSIQGRNTEAFF. The CDR3 DNA sequence: TGTGCCAGCAGCATACAGGGTAGGAACACTGAAGCTTTCTTT.

This clonotype was observed many times. The chain has TRBV20-1 and TRBJ2-7; perhaps TRBD1 as D (6 bases). Germline V gene lookup returns CDR1 DFQATT and CDR2 SNEGSKA (reference sequence). V lost 6 bases to trimming and J lost 2 bases, with 11 bases between them. The CDR3 runs 12 residues. This CDR3 reads CSAENRAYEQYF. The CDR3 DNA reads TGCAGTGCAGAGAACAGGGCCTACGAGCAGTACTTC.

The V and J genes are TRBV4-1 and TRBJ2-5; D possibly matches TRBD1 or TRBD2 (5 bases each). Deletions cut 4 bases from V and 3 bases from J, with 21 bases between. The CDR3 has 17 amino acids. Germline CDR1 is MGHRA and CDR2 is YSYEKL. The CDR3 region is CASSRSNGANLEETQYF. As DNA, the CDR3 is TGCGCCAGCAGCCGCTCAAACGGGGCGAACTTAGAAGAGACCCAGTACTTC.

This clonotype has a handful of counts. The gene calls are TRBV12-3 or TRBV12-4 and TRBJ2-3; 9 bases agree with TRBD2. This CDR3 is built from 14 residues. J was trimmed by 5 bases and V by 10 bases; bases with no gene match: 10. Here the CDR3 DNA reads TGTGCCATCCGTGGCGGGGGGGCCGGAGATACGCAGTATTTT. The encoded protein is CAIRGGGAGDTQYF.

The chain is built from TRBV9 and TRBJ2-7; 12 bases align to TRBD2. Trimming cost V 3 bases and J 3 bases; bases outside gene matches: 13. This CDR3 is 18 amino acids long. Per germline, CDR1 SGDLS and CDR2 YYNGEE. In DNA, the CDR3 is TGTGCCAGCAGCGAGGGAGTTGGACTAGCGGGACGGATCTACGAGCAGTACTTC. Residues: CASSEGVGLAGRIYEQYF.